This T cell receptor (beta chain) was obtained from a study of blood T cell repertoires in COVID-19. For the study at large: Sample material is recorded as cDNA or gDNA derived from T cells, B-cell-depleted T cells, or PBMCs.

Original handling: Scientists estimated how many nucleated cells there were by amplifying reference gene primers. Sequencing was performed with immunoSEQ multiplex PCR; in TCRdb, only in-frame clones are kept and a portion is missing. The V and J calls and clone size were taken over from that table, and D and trimming were inferred from the DNA. Of about 120,000 clones in the sample, under 90% were seen once. V was trimmed by 5 bases and J by 0 bases, leaving 20 bases between them. CDR3 size: 19 residues. Per the germline V gene, CDR1 is MNHEY and CDR2 is SMNVEV (reference sequence). The chain employs TRBV27 and TRBJ2-6, with TRBD2 as a possible D gene (5 bases). The sample taken for sequencing was peripheral blood. This sequence was found in a man in his sixties with acute or convalescent COVID-19. The CDR3 sequence is CASSGRPRAASSGANVLTF. For the CDR3, the DNA is TGTGCCAGCAGTGGGAGACCACGGGCAGCCTCCTCTGGGGCCAACGTCCTGACTTTC.